This TCR beta chain was identified in a study of blood T cell repertoires in COVID-19. Study summary: Whether acute or convalescent, the COVID-19 samples came from the United States, Italy and Spain. Nucleic acid was either cDNA or gDNA, and it came from T cells, B-cell-depleted T cells, or PBMCs.

CDR1 LGHNA and CDR2 YNFKEQ come from the germline V gene. The CDR3 totals 19 residues. Trimming removed 0 bases from V and 4 bases from J; junction bases left unmatched: 12. Original methodology: It was from reference gene primer amplification that nucleated cell counts were estimated. Profiled with immunoSEQ multiplex PCR; TCRdb holds only in-frame clones, not every one. That table furnishes V, J and clone size, whereas the DNA furnished D and trimming. This sample yields approximately 220,000 clones, of which around nine tenths are seen a single time; around 2.7% belongs to the top ten. This sequence originates from a man between 60 and 75 years old with acute or convalescent COVID-19. The material sequenced was peripheral blood. This rearrangement joins TRBV4-2 to TRBJ2-4, with 10 bases that match TRBD2. The CDR3 nucleotides are TGTGCCAGCAGCCAAGAGCGACTAGCGGGCGAAGTCCAGAAAAACATTCAGTACTTC. This gives the protein CASSQERLAGEVQKNIQYF.